This T cell receptor beta chain came from a study of T cell changes during pregnancy in multiple sclerosis. Trimming took off 6 bases at V and 4 bases at J, with 18 bases between the two ends. Per the germline V gene, CDR1 is MDHEN and CDR2 is SYDVKM. CDR3 length equals 15 residues. The method was immunoSEQ multiplex PCR; TCRdb's version includes in-frame clones alone and lacks a portion of them. The sample has tens of thousands of clones, just under 95% seen once. Sample: peripheral blood, taken in the third trimester of pregnancy. This receptor was identified in a female donor in good health, enrolled as a control in a pregnancy study. The V call is TRBV28, the J call TRBJ1-2; no reliable D call. The CDR3 DNA sequence: TGTGCCAGCAGCAGCCTTGGGGAGGGTATCTATGGCTACACCTTC. It specifies CASSSLGEGIYGYTF.